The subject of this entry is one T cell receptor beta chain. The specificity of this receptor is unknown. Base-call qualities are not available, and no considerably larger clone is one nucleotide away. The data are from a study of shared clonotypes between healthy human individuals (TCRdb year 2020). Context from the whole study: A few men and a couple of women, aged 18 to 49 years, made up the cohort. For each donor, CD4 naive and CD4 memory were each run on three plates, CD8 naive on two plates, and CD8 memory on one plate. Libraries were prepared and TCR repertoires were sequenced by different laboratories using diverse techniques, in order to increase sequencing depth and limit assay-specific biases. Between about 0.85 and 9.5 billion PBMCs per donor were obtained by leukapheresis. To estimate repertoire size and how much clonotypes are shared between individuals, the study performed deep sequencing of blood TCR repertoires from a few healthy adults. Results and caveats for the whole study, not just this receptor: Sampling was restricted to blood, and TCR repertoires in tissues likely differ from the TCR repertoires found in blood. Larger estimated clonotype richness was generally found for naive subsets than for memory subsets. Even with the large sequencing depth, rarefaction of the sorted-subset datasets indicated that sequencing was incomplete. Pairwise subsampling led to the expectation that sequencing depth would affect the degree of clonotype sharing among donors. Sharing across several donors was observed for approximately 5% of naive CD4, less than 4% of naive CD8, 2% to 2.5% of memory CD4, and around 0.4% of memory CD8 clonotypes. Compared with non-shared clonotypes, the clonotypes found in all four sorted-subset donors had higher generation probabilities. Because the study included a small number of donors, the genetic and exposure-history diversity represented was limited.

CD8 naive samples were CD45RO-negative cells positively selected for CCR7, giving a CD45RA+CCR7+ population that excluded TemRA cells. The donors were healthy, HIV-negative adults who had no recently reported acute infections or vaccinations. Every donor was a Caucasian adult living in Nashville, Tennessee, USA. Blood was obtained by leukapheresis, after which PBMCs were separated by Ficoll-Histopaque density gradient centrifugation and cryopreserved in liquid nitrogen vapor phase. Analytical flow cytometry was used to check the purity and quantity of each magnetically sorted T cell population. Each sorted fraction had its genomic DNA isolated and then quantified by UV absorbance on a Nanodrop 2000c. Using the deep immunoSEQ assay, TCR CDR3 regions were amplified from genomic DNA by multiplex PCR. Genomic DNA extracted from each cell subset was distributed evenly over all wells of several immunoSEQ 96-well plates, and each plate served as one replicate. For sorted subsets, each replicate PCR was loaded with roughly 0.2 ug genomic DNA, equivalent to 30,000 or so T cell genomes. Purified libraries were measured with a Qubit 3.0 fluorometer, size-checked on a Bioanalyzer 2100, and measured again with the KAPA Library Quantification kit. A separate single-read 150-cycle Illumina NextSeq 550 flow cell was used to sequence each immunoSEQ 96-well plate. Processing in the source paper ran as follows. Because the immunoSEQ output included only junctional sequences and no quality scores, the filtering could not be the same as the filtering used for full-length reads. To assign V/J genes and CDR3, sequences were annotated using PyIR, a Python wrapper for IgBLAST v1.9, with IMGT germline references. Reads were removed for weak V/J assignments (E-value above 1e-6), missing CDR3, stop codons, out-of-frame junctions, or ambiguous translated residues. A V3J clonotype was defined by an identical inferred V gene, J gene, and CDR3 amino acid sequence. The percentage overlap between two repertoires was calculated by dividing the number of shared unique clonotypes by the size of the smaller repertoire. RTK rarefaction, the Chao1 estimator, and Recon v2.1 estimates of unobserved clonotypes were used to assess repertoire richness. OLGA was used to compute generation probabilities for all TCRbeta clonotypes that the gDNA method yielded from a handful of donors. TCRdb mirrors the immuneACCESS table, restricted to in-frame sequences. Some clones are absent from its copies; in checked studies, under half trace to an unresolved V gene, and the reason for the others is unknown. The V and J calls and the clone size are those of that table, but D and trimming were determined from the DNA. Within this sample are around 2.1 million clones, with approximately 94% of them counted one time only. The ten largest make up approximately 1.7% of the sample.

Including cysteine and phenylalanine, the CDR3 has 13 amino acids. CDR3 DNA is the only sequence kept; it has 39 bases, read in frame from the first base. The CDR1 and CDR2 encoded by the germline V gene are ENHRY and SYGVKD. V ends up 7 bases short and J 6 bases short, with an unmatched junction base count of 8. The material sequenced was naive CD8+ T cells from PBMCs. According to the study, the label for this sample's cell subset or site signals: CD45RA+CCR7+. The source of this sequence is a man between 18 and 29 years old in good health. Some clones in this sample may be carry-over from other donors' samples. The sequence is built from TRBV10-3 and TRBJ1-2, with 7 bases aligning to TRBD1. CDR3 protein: CAIMTDRVDGYTF. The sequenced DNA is TGTGCCATCATGACCGACAGGGTGGATGGCTACACCTTC.